This T cell receptor (beta chain) was sequenced during a study of circulating CD8 cells and anti-PD-1 response in melanoma. From live CD3+CD8+TCRalphabeta+ cells, four PD-1 and/or TIGIT subsets were sorted. The QIAseq Immune Repertoire TCR panel built the libraries from roughly 15 ng of total RNA. TCRdb recomputed calls from the reads with MiXCR, one row per CDR3 protein. The table lists hundreds of distinct CDR3 sequences, 4.5% to 7% of them singletons. Germline values: CDR1 SNHLY, CDR2 FYNNEI. Trimming removed 6 bases at V and 4 bases at J, with 12 bases between. There are 14 residues in the CDR3. This clonotype counts as large. Its target is unknown. Study observations and caveats: Expanded sorted subsets were checked for tumor reactivity using peptides. Published repertoire comparisons used only baseline and M1 samples from a small cohort with few responders.

The clonotype was recovered from a human donor with melanoma. This rearrangement joins TRBV2 to TRBJ1-4; D is perhaps TRBD1 (6 bases). The specimen comprised CD8+ T cells from PBMCs, sampled at baseline or after one month of anti-PD-1 therapy (not recorded which). The CDR3 nucleotides read TGTGCCAGCAGCGCCGGGGGCGATAATGAAAAACTGTTTTTT. As protein: CASSAGGDNEKLFF.